Following are 12 T cell receptor beta chains from one sample sequenced in a study of response to subunit inactivated influenza vaccine. TCRdb used MiXCR to reprocess the RT-PCR reads, holding one entry per CDR3 protein. This repertoire shows roughly 150,000 distinct CDR3 sequences, 11% found once; its top ten account for over 10%. The sequences come from non-naive T cells sorted from PBMCs, collected roughly 47 days after vaccination. The receptors shown here come from a man aged 50 to 60 who received an inactivated influenza vaccine.

J is TRBJ1-1 and V is TRBV25-1, with D tentatively TRBD1 (5 bases). CDR3 length: 16 amino acids. V lost 1 base to trimming and J lost 4 bases, with 16 bases between them. CDR1 is MGHDK, CDR2 SYGVNS, per germline. CDR3 loop: CASSEFRGSDATEAFF. CDR3 sequence (DNA): TGTGCCAGCAGTGAATTTCGGGGCAGCGACGCCACTGAAGCTTTCTTT.

Only a few counts were recorded for this clonotype. The V and J genes are TRBV11-2 and TRBJ2-3; 11 bases are a match to TRBD1. From germline, CDR1 is SGHAT and CDR2 FQNNGV. J gave up 7 bases and V 1 base, and 7 bases lay outside the gene matches. The CDR3 covers 16 residues. CDR3 nucleotide sequence: TGTGCCAGCAGCTTAGCTTGGGACAGGGGGATCAATACGCAGTATTTT. It specifies CASSLAWDRGINTQYF.

This clonotype was recorded a few times. This chain connects TRBV7-8 to TRBJ2-6, with D possibly called TRBD1 or TRBD2 (5 bases each). Trimming removed 0 bases at V and 1 base at J, with 7 bases between. This CDR3 is built from 16 residues. Per the germline V gene, CDR1 is SGHVS and CDR2 is FQNEAQ. CDR3: CASSLAWGSGANVLTF. In nucleotides, the CDR3 is TGTGCCAGCAGCTTAGCGTGGGGGTCTGGGGCCAACGTCCTGACTTTC.

This clonotype is a singleton in its sample. The chain has TRBV28 and TRBJ2-6; 7 bases are shared with TRBD1. Trimming took 5 bases from V and 3 from J; bases not matched to a gene: 10. Germline values: CDR1 MDHEN, CDR2 SYDVKM. This CDR3 contains 17 residues. CDR3 DNA: TGTGCCAGCAGTCTTATAGGGGGCTCCAGTGGGGCCAACGTCCTGACTTTC. Its protein is CASSLIGGSSGANVLTF. Drawing the rest from reference TRBV28 and TRBJ2-6, the complete variable domain is DVKVTQSSRYLVKRTGEKVFLECVQDMDHENMFWYRQDPGLGLRLIYFSYDVKMKEKGDIPEGYSVSREKKERFSLILESASTNQTSMYLCASSLIGGSSGANVLTFGAGSRLTVL.

V gene TRBV7-2 combines with J gene TRBJ2-7, with unresolved D. The V end lost 5 bases, the J end lost 2 bases, and 16 bases lay between the germline ends. The CDR3 is made up of 15 amino acids. The germline V gene has CDR1 SGHTA and CDR2 FQGNSA. The CDR3 region has the DNA TGTGCCAGCAGCACGGACCTCACAGCCCCCTACGAGCAGTACTTC. Translation: CASSTDLTAPYEQYF.

This clonotype was counted at least ten times. The J gene is TRBJ2-7, the V gene TRBV6-6; D is unclear. The CDR3 has 13 residues. Germline assignment: CDR1 MNHNY and CDR2 SVGAGI (reference sequence). Trimming pared 7 bases from V and 1 base from J, leaving 11 bases between. DNA of the CDR3: TGTGCCAGCAATACCGGGCCTTCCTACGAGCAGTACTTC. It is translated as CASNTGPSYEQYF.

This chain uses TRBV28 with TRBJ2-3, with 11 bases that match TRBD2. The CDR3 sequence is 18 residues long. J was trimmed by 1 base and V by 2 bases; bases with no gene match: 8. The germline gives CDR1 MDHEN, CDR2 SYDVKM. The CDR3 DNA sequence: TGTGCCAGCAGTTTAGGGGCTAGCGGGAGGTTGGGCACAGATACGCAGTATTTT. Protein sequence: CASSLGASGRLGTDTQYF.

In its sample, this clonotype was seen a few times. The CDR3 nucleotides read TGTGCCAGCAGCCAAGGGACAGCCTACTATGGCTACACCTTC. Translating it yields CASSQGTAYYGYTF. The chain joins TRBV3-1 to TRBJ1-2; maybe TRBD1 (6 bases). The CDR3 is made up of 14 amino acids. V was clipped by 1 base and J by 3 bases, with 9 bases between them. Germline V gene lookup returns CDR1 LGHDT and CDR2 YNNKEL (reference sequence).

This clonotype occurred a few times. This rearrangement joins TRBV27 to TRBJ2-6; TRBD2 matches 9 bases. This CDR3 spans 17 amino acids. Germline CDR1 MNHEY, CDR2 SMNVEV (reference sequence). Germline trimming cut 6 bases from V and 0 bases from J; bases unmatched to any gene: 6. The CDR3 coding sequence is TGTGCCAGCAGGCGACTAGCGGAGCTCTCTGGGGCCAACGTCCTGACTTTC. This sequence encodes CASRRLAELSGANVLTF.

At least ten counts were recorded for this clonotype. The V gene is TRBV5-1, the J gene TRBJ1-1; D remains unclear. The CDR3 runs 13 residues. CDR1 SGHRS and CDR2 YFSETQ come from the germline V gene. V dropped 4 bases and J dropped 2 bases, with 9 bases sitting between them. CDR3 DNA: TGCGCCAGCAGCCCGGACGGAAACACTGAAGCTTTCTTT. Its protein is CASSPDGNTEAFF.

The chain is built from TRBV4-3 and TRBJ2-7; D gene uncertain. The CDR3 has 15 amino acids. Looked up from germline, CDR1 is LGHNA and CDR2 is YSLEER. Trimming left V 0 bases short and J 2 bases short, with 11 bases between. The CDR3 sequence is CASSQEAVVTYEQYF. The CDR3 DNA is TGCGCCAGCAGCCAAGAGGCGGTTGTTACCTACGAGCAGTACTTC.

This clonotype occurred many times. This chain joins TRBV6-2 or TRBV6-3 and TRBJ2-1; TRBD2 matches 9 bases. CDR1 MNHEY and CDR2 SVGEGT come from the germline V gene. There are 14 residues in the CDR3. The trim removed 7 bases at V and 9 bases at J, leaving 10 bases unmatched. The CDR3: CASTPVAGVSEQFF. Written as DNA, the CDR3 is TGTGCCAGCACCCCAGTAGCGGGAGTTTCTGAGCAGTTCTTC.